The entry that follows covers one T cell receptor beta chain sequence. Its antigen is not identified. This entry comes from a study of post-analysis software for immune sequencing data. Study-level information: As for disease course, relapsing-remitting, secondary progressive and progressive-relapsing multiple sclerosis were all included. Study-wide points: Higher frequency in patients than in controls was seen for about five TRBV segments, with TRBV5-6, TRBV5-1 and TRBV20-1 among them. Compared against controls, patients with multiple sclerosis displayed significantly lower normalized Chao1 diversity.

Built from TCR beta cDNA, the libraries had unique molecular identifiers in them. The yield from roughly 1 to 10 million T cells was around 500,000 cDNA molecules in total. TCRdb reanalysed the PCR reads using MiXCR and keeps one entry per CDR3 protein. Seen here are almost 700,000 distinct CDR3 sequences, approximately 59% observed once, and the top ten hold about 10%. In germline, CDR1 is SGHRS, CDR2 YFSETQ. With 0 bases removed from V and 5 bases from J, the gap between germline ends came to 14 bases. The CDR3 is 15 amino acids. This TCR was sampled from a girl between 2 and 10 years old with multiple sclerosis. The chain has TRBV5-1 and TRBJ1-2; D is ambiguous. Material for sequencing was blood. CDR3 DNA sequence: TGCGCCAGCAGCTTGGGTCGGGGTTCGGAGTATGGCTACACCTTC. It translates to CASSLGRGSEYGYTF.